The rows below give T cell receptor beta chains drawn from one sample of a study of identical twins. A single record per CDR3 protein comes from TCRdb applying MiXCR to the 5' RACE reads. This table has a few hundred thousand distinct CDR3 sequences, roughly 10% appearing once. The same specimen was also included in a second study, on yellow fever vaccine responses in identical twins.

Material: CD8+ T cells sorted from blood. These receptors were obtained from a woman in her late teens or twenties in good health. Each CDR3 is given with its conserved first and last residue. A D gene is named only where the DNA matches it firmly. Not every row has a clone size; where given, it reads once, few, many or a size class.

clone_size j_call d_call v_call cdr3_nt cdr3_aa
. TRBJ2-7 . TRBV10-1 TGCGCCAGCAGTGATTACGGAGTCGGGTCCTACGAGCAGTACTTC CASSDYGVGSYEQYF
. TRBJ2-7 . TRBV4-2 TGTGCCAGCAGCCACCCCCAGAGGTACGAGCAGTACTTC CASSHPQRYEQYF
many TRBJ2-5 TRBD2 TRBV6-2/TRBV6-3 TGTGCCAGCAGTTTACTAGCGGGAGATAAGACCCAGTACTTC CASSLLAGDKTQYF
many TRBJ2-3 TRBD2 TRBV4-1 TGCGCCAGCAGCCACCCGCGGACTAGCGGGGACACAGATACGCAGTATTTT CASSHPRTSGDTDTQYF
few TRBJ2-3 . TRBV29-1 TGCAGCGCGGATCTCCCTACGCAGTATTTT CSADLPTQYF
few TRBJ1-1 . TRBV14 TGTGCCAGCAGCCTAACCGGGTGGGAGACTGAAGCTTTCTTT CASSLTGWETEAFF
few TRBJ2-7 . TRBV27 TGTGCCAGCAGTTTTTCTTACACTTCCTACGAGCAGTACTTC CASSFSYTSYEQYF
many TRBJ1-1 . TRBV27 TGTGCCAGCAGTTTACAGGGGAGCACTGAAGCTTTCTTT CASSLQGSTEAFF
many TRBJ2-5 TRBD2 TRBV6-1 TGTGCCAGCAGCGTTCCACTAGCGGGAGGGGAGAAGACCCAGTACTTC CASSVPLAGGEKTQYF
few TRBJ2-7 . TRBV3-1 TGTGCCAGCAGCCAACTCCGATTTTTAAAGGGAGAGGGGGGCCACCCCTACGAGCAGTACTTC CASSQLRFLKGEGGHPYEQYF
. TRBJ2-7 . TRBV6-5 TGTGCCAGCAGTTACTCGGCACAGGATTGGTACGAGCAGTACTTC CASSYSAQDWYEQYF
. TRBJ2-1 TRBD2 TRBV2 TGTGCCAGCAGTGAATGGGCGGGAGAGTACAATGAGCAGCTCTTC CASSEWAGEYNEQLF